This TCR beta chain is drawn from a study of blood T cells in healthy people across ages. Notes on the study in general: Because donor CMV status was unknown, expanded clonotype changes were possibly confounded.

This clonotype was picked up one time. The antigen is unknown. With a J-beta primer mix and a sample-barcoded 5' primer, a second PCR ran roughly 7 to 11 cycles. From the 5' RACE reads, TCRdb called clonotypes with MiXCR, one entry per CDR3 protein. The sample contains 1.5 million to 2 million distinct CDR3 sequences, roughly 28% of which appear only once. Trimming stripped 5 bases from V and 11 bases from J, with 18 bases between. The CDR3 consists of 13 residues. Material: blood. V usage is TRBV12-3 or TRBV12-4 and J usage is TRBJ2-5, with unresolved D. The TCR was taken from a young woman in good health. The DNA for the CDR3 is TGTGCCAGCAGTCCTCCCGGACGTCGTGAGCAGTACTTC. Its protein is CASSPPGRREQYF.